This T cell receptor beta chain was sequenced in a study of blood T cell repertoires in COVID-19. Study in general: The cDNA or gDNA used as material had been derived from T cells, B-cell-depleted T cells, or PBMCs.

As processed by the authors: For nucleated cells, counts were estimated from reference gene primer amplification. The assay was immunoSEQ multiplex PCR, and TCRdb's table has in-frame clones only and misses some. That table supplies the V and J calls and clone size; D and trimming were determined from the DNA. The table includes some 390,000 clones, over 75% detected once. This clone was counted a single time. Sequencing input: PBMCs or T cells enriched from blood (not recorded which). This TCR derives from a man aged 25 to 40 who had recovered from COVID-19.

The DNA of the CDR3 is TGTGCCAGCTCACCCATAGACCCCTCAGGGAATGAGCAGTTCTTC. Its protein is CASSPIDPSGNEQFF. The chain combines TRBV18 with TRBJ2-1; weak D call: TRBD1 (5 bases). This CDR3 spans 15 amino acids. Germline CDR1 is KGHSH and CDR2 is LQKENI. The ends were cut back, 3 bases at V and 7 bases at J, with 16 bases in the middle. The entire variable domain, with the rest obtained from reference TRBV18 and TRBJ2-1, is as follows: NAGVMQNPRHLVRRRGQEARLRCSPMKGHSHVYWYRQLPEEGLKFMVYLQKENIIDESGMPKERFSAEFPKEGPSILRIQQVVRGDSAAYFCASSPIDPSGNEQFFGPGTRLTVL.